This T cell receptor beta chain originates from a study of human T cells and chemical hapten exposure. Overall study findings and caveats: Controls formed significantly fewer large CDR3 similarity clusters than expanded TCRs did.

V lost 3 bases to trimming and J lost 0 bases, with 9 bases between them. Germline assignment: CDR1 LGHDT and CDR2 YNNKEL (reference sequence). This CDR3 is 15 amino acids long. Time point of the sample: patch test 2, 6 weeks after DPC sensitization. Treatment meaning: therapeutic diphenylcyclopropenone sensitization with weekly scalp DPC. This clonotype came up many times. What it binds is not known. For the library, individual cDNA molecules each received unique molecular identifiers. MiXCR, run by TCRdb on the RACE reads, gives a single entry per CDR3 protein. The sample includes 80,000 to 100,000 distinct CDR3 sequences, about 10% seen only once; the top ten take less than 5%.

The sequence was collected from a woman aged 50 to 60 with alopecia areata. Some clones in this sample may be carry-over from other donors' samples. J is TRBJ2-1 and V is TRBV3-1, with D unclear. The sample here was whole blood, taken in connection with sensitization to the hapten diphenylcyclopropenone (DPC). CDR3 coding DNA: TGTGCCAGCAGCCAGACGGTCAGCTCCTACAATGAGCAGTTCTTC. Amino acid sequence: CASSQTVSSYNEQFF.